Presented here are 3 T cell receptor beta chains from one specimen sequenced in a study of PD-L1 blockade in urothelial cancer. Time point here: pretreatment peripheral blood. The protocol was immunoSEQ multiplex PCR, while the TCRdb copy is restricted to in-frame clones and leaves out a portion. The data contain approximately 39,000 clones, approximately 86% of them singletons. Sequencing was performed on PBMCs, taken around atezolizumab (anti-PD-L1) treatment. All receptors come from an elderly man with urothelial cancer.

The chain is built from TRBV18 and TRBJ2-2, with D possibly matching TRBD1 (6 bases). Germline V gene data show CDR1 as KGHSH and CDR2 as LQKENI. The CDR3 is 14 amino acids. Trimming removed 5 bases from V and 4 bases from J, with 11 bases in between. CDR3 sequence: CASSLQGSTGELFF. DNA of the CDR3: TGTGCCAGCTCATTACAGGGAAGCACCGGGGAGCTGTTTTTT.

The V gene is TRBV5-1, the J gene TRBJ1-4, with 8 bases lining up with TRBD1. There are 16 residues in the CDR3. V dropped 0 bases and J dropped 3; count of bases not matched to a gene: 4. The V gene's germline CDR1 is SGHRS and CDR2 YFSETQ. Here the CDR3 DNA reads TGCGCCAGCAGCTTGGCCCAGGGGGCGGCTAATGAAAAACTGTTTTTT. It specifies CASSLAQGAANEKLFF.

The chain uses TRBV28 and TRBJ1-2, with D uncertain. Trimming cost V 6 bases and J 3 bases, with 8 bases left between them. Germline loops: CDR1 MDHEN, CDR2 SYDVKM. The CDR3 spans 12 residues. The CDR3 DNA follows: TGTGCCAGCAGGGAGATGGACTATGGCTACACCTTC. Protein sequence: CASREMDYGYTF.